One and the same sample provided the 16 T cell receptor beta chains below, sequenced in a study of T cells in Graves' hyperthyroidism and ophthalmopathy. TCR beta CDR3 sequences were amplified from RNA transcripts. First-round RT-PCR targeting the TCR CDR3 was performed with the HTBI primer set. TCRdb reprocessed the multiplex PCR reads with MiXCR, giving one entry per CDR3 protein. The table records fewer than 650,000 distinct CDR3 sequences, approximately 15% of them present only once. Sequences were obtained from blood. The receptors were gathered from a woman aged 40 to 50 with Graves' ophthalmopathy.

At least ten counts were recorded for this clonotype. V usage is TRBV28 and J usage is TRBJ2-7, with TRBD2 identical over 7 bases. This CDR3 has 13 amino acids. Unmatched junction bases numbered 4, after V lost 6 bases and J lost 2 bases. The germline CDR1 and CDR2 sequences are MDHEN and SYDVKM. CDR3 DNA sequence: TGTGCCAGCAGGATAGCGGGTCCCTACGAGCAGTACTTC. Translation gives CASRIAGPYEQYF.

The rearrangement uses TRBV27 and TRBJ1-2; tentative D call: TRBD1 (6 bases). This CDR3 is built from 12 residues. V lost 11 bases to trimming and J lost 8 bases, with 18 bases between them. Looked up from germline, CDR1 is MNHEY and CDR2 is SMNVEV (reference sequence). The CDR3 sequence: CASSGQLGGYTF. The CDR3 coding sequence is TGTGCCTCTTCCGGACAGCTCGGGGGCTACACCTTC.

This clonotype was recorded many times. The rearrangement links TRBV10-3 to TRBJ2-7, with D maybe TRBD2 (6 bases). Germline V gene sequence: CDR1 ENHRY, CDR2 SYGVKD. The CDR3 is 14 residues long. Trimming removed 9 bases at V and 5 bases at J, with 20 bases between. The CDR3 nucleotides read TGTGCCATTGGCCCAACTGCGGGACGGGACGAGCAGTACTTC. Its translation: CAIGPTAGRDEQYF.

In this sample, this clonotype turned up many times. The chain links TRBV6-2 or TRBV6-3 to TRBJ2-3; D gene ambiguous. Germline V gene lookup returns CDR1 MNHEY and CDR2 SVGEGT. V was trimmed by 11 bases and J by 4 bases, leaving 10 bases between them. CDR3 length: 11 residues. Here the CDR3 reads CAATSADTQYF. The CDR3 coding sequence is TGTGCCGCTACGAGCGCAGATACGCAGTATTTT.

The chain is built from TRBV19 and TRBJ2-4, with D perhaps TRBD1 or TRBD2 (5 bases each). Trimming removed 8 bases from V and 0 bases from J, with 14 bases in between. The CDR3 has 15 amino acids. The germline gives CDR1 LNHDA, CDR2 SQIVND (reference sequence). CDR3 bases: TGTGCCAGTCCCGATGGGGGTCTAGCCAAAAACATTCAGTACTTC. Translating gives CASPDGGLAKNIQYF.

This clonotype has just a few counts. A much larger clone differs from this one at a single base, so this may be a read error. The gene calls are TRBV28 and TRBJ2-3; D unclear. V lost 3 bases to trimming and J lost 6 bases, with 4 bases between them. CDR1 and CDR2 (germline): MDHEN, SYDVKM. This CDR3 contains 11 residues. CDR3 nucleotide sequence: TGTGCCAGCAGTTTTTGGGATACGCAGTATTTT. This gives the protein CASSFWDTQYF.

This clonotype showed up many times. This chain links TRBV2 with TRBJ2-7; TRBD2 matches at 10 bases. V trimming: 6 bases; J trimming: 4 bases; junction bases outside the gene matches: 9. The CDR3 runs to 15 residues. CDR1 is SNHLY and CDR2 is FYNNEI in the germline V gene. The CDR3 coding sequence is TGTGCCAGCAGGGCCGACTTAGCGGGAGGTTACGAGCAGTACTTC. Protein sequence: CASRADLAGGYEQYF.

This clonotype was detected many times. V usage is TRBV12-3 or TRBV12-4 and J usage is TRBJ2-5; D perhaps matches TRBD2 (7 bases). The CDR3 is 16 amino acids. Trimming took off 4 bases at V and 2 bases at J, with 17 bases between the two ends. The CDR3 sequence: CASSSWEGVIQETQYF. The CDR3 DNA is TGTGCCAGCAGTTCATGGGAGGGGGTAATTCAAGAGACCCAGTACTTC.

This clonotype has ten or more counts. This chain uses TRBV27 with TRBJ1-2; D possibly corresponds to TRBD1 (6 bases). Germline V CDR1 and CDR2: MNHEY, SMNVEV (reference sequence). There are 15 residues in the CDR3. The ends were cut back, 5 bases at V and 7 bases at J, with 20 bases in the middle. The CDR3 bases are TGTGCCAGCAGTCCCATATTGGGATCAGGGGTTGGCTACACCTTC. Translated: CASSPILGSGVGYTF.

This chain uses TRBV6-2 or TRBV6-3 with TRBJ1-1; TRBD1 matches 8 bases. Germline V lookup: CDR1 MNHEY, CDR2 SVGEGT. The CDR3 loop spans 14 amino acids. The junction had 5 bases not matched to a gene; V was cut back by 5 bases and J by 3 bases. The CDR3 DNA reads TGTGCCAGCAGTATGGGACAGGAGGACACTGAAGCTTTCTTT. This gives the protein CASSMGQEDTEAFF.

This clonotype was detected ten times or more. The chain is built from TRBV28 and TRBJ2-5, with 7 bases matching TRBD1. The V gene end was trimmed by 5 bases and the J gene end by 1 base; junction bases not matched to a gene: 10. CDR1 is MDHEN and CDR2 is SYDVKM in the germline V gene. CDR3 length equals 16 residues. The CDR3 region is CASSLSGTESQETQYF. The CDR3 region has the DNA TGTGCCAGCAGTCTATCCGGGACAGAAAGCCAAGAGACCCAGTACTTC.

The chain recombines TRBV14 with TRBJ2-7; the D gene is possibly TRBD1 (6 bases). CDR1 and CDR2 (germline): SGHDN, FVKESK. This CDR3 is built from 12 residues. The V end was cut by 9 bases, the J end by 5 bases, with 14 bases between. The CDR3 DNA is TGTGCCAGTAGTATACAGGGCCACGAGCAGTACTTC. This translates into CASSIQGHEQYF. Full variable domain (outside the CDR3, taken from reference TRBV14 and TRBJ2-7): EAGVTQFPSHSVIEKGQTVTLRCDPISGHDNLYWYRRVMGKEIKFLLHFVKESKQDESGMPNNRFLAERTGGTYSTLKVQPAELEDSGVYFCASSIQGHEQYFGPGTRLTVT.

There are many counts of this clonotype. J is TRBJ1-5 and V is TRBV28, with D maybe TRBD1 (5 bases). The germline V gene encodes CDR1 MDHEN and CDR2 SYDVKM. The germline V and J ends were trimmed by 1 base and 0 bases, with 10 bases remaining between them. The CDR3 contains 16 residues. The CDR3 DNA reads as TGTGCCAGCAGTTTATTGACAGAGATTAGCAATCAGCCCCAGCATTTT. Protein sequence: CASSLLTEISNQPQHF.

This clonotype has only a few counts. This chain connects TRBV4-3 to TRBJ2-7; D is undetermined. This CDR3 contains 15 residues. The ends were cut back, 1 base at V and 5 bases at J, with 15 bases in the middle. Germline assignment: CDR1 LGHNA and CDR2 YSLEER. CDR3 sequence: CASSQGPAHRDEQYF. CDR3 DNA: TGCGCCAGCAGCCAAGGCCCTGCTCATAGGGACGAGCAGTACTTC.

The rearrangement links TRBV7-9 to TRBJ2-5, with D perhaps matching TRBD1 or TRBD2 (5 bases each). Germline CDR1 and CDR2: SEHNR and FQNEAQ (reference sequence). The CDR3 is 14 residues long. V lost 6 bases, J lost 1 base, and 12 bases lay in between. CDR3 in amino acids: CASSKGRFQETQYF. CDR3 bases: TGTGCCAGCAGTAAGGGACGGTTCCAAGAGACCCAGTACTTC. Together with reference TRBV7-9 and TRBJ2-5, the CDR3 gives the full variable domain: DTGVSQNPRHKITKRGQNVTFRCDPISEHNRLYWYRQTLGQGPEFLTYFQNEAQLEKSRLLSDRFSAERPKGSFSTLEIQRTEQGDSAMYLCASSKGRFQETQYFGPGTRLLVL.

This clonotype was counted at least ten times. The rearrangement joins TRBV11-3 to TRBJ2-5; D might be TRBD1 (5 bases). V was pared by 4 bases and J by 1 base, with 10 bases between. Germline V CDR1 and CDR2: SGHNT, YENEEA. The CDR3 has 14 residues. In DNA, the CDR3 is TGTGCCAGCAGCTCCGGACACCTCCAAGAGACCCAGTACTTC. Its protein product is CASSSGHLQETQYF. Together with reference TRBV11-3 and TRBJ2-5, the CDR3 gives the full variable domain: EAGVVQSPRYKIIEKKQPVAFWCNPISGHNTLYWYLQNLGQGPELLIRYENEEAVDDSQLPKDRFSAERLKGVDSTLKIQPAELGDSAVYLCASSSGHLQETQYFGPGTRLLVL.